The 28 T cell receptor beta chains below all came from one sample that was sequenced in a study of follicular helper T cells after annual influenza vaccination (dated by TCRdb to about 2017). Libraries were constructed by the immunoSEQ multiplex PCR assay. The clones in this table, taken by TCRdb from immuneACCESS, are in-frame only. Not every clone is retained; where verified, under half of the shortfall comes from an unresolved V gene, and the cause of the rest is unknown. This sample comprises approximately 8,700 clones, 83% of them detected only once. In total, the top ten clones hold 3% of the sample. The sample's time point label, in plain terms: 2013-2014 season, 7 days after vaccination. Sequenced material: CXCR5+ CD38- circulating T follicular helper cells from blood, taken 7 days after influenza vaccination. The cell subset or site label here, explained by the study, means: circulating Tfh, non-naive CD4+CXCR5+PD-1+ (ICOS+CD38+ or ICOS-CD38-). The receptors shown here come from an adult who received the influenza vaccine.

The chain combines TRBV5-1 with TRBJ2-3; the D gene is possibly TRBD1 (6 bases). V was clipped by 2 bases and J by 2 bases, with 12 bases between them. The CDR3 consists of 15 residues. Germline V gene data show CDR1 as SGHRS and CDR2 as YFSETQ. The CDR3, as DNA: TGCGCCAGCAGCTTAGGGACACCCTCCACAGATACGCAGTATTTT. As protein: CASSLGTPSTDTQYF.

By its share, this clone is large (0.1 to 1%). This chain uses TRBV4-2 with TRBJ2-1, with 11 positions matching TRBD2. CDR1 is LGHNA and CDR2 is YNFKEQ in the germline V gene. The ends lost 4 bases at V and 9 bases at J; junction bases unmatched: 8. The CDR3 spans 15 residues. The chain's CDR3 is CASSPYSGGDAEQFF. CDR3 DNA: TGTGCCAGCAGCCCCTATAGCGGGGGGGATGCTGAGCAGTTCTTC.

The chain is built from TRBV5-1 and TRBJ2-3; TRBD2 aligns across 14 bases. CDR3 size: 18 residues. Germline values: CDR1 SGHRS, CDR2 YFSETQ. With V trimmed by 5 bases and J by 0 bases, 8 bases remained unmatched. The CDR3 spells CASRTGLAGGTSTDTQYF. The CDR3 DNA sequence: TGCGCCAGCAGAACCGGACTAGCGGGGGGTACTAGCACAGATACGCAGTATTTT.

The chain links TRBV7-8 to TRBJ2-3, with 7 bases lining up with TRBD2. The V gene's germline CDR1 is SGHVS and CDR2 FQNEAQ. The CDR3 is made up of 16 amino acids. The junction had 6 bases not matched to a gene; V was cut back by 3 bases and J by 0 bases. CDR3 amino acids: CASSFTSASSTDTQYF. The CDR3 coding sequence is TGTGCCAGCAGCTTTACTAGCGCCTCTAGCACAGATACGCAGTATTTT.

The chain has TRBV15 and TRBJ2-7; D call uncertain. Germline CDR1 and CDR2: LNHNV and YYDKDF (reference sequence). This CDR3 has 13 residues. V was cut by 3 bases and J by 3 bases, with 9 bases left in between. CDR3 coding DNA: TGTGCCACCAGCAGTTTTTCGAACTACGAGCAGTACTTC. Amino acids: CATSSFSNYEQYF.

The genes are TRBV5-1 and TRBJ2-5; 9 nucleotides agree with TRBD2. V shed 6 bases and J 2 bases; nucleotides not matched to a gene: 8. The CDR3 has 15 residues. Looked up from germline, CDR1 is SGHRS and CDR2 is YFSETQ. CDR3 DNA: TGCGCCAGCACCCCTAGACTAGCGGCGCAAGAGACCCAGTACTTC. Its translation is CASTPRLAAQETQYF.

The chain is built from TRBV11-1 and TRBJ2-2, with D tentatively TRBD2 (6 bases). Germline assignment: CDR1 SGHAT and CDR2 FQDESV (reference sequence). V shed 1 base and J shed 7 bases, with 16 bases lying between them. CDR3 length: 16 amino acids. The CDR3: CASSLGLGGTNGELFF. CDR3 nucleotides: TGTGCCAGCAGCTTAGGATTGGGGGGAACGAACGGGGAGCTGTTTTTT.

J is TRBJ2-5 and V is TRBV7-2; D perhaps matches TRBD2 (6 bases). Germline V gives CDR1 SGHTA, CDR2 FQGNSA. Trimming stripped 5 bases from V and 4 bases from J, with 20 bases between. The CDR3 consists of 16 residues. This chain's CDR3 is CASSPAGPLPGETQYF. Written as DNA, the CDR3 is TGTGCCAGCAGCCCCGCGGGACCGCTCCCAGGAGAGACCCAGTACTTC.

The V call is TRBV19, the J call TRBJ1-5, with 11 nucleotides matching TRBD1. V dropped 5 bases and J dropped 5; count of bases not matched to a gene: 8. The germline V gene has CDR1 LNHDA and CDR2 SQIVND (reference sequence). The CDR3 totals 16 residues. CDR3 in DNA: TGTGCCAGTAGTCCCGGGACAGGGGGAGAGGATCAGCCCCAGCATTTT. Its protein product is CASSPGTGGEDQPQHF.

This clone was seen more than once but under ten times. The rearrangement uses TRBV4-2 and TRBJ1-5; TRBD1 agrees at 12 bases. Germline lookup yields CDR1 LGHNA and CDR2 YNFKEQ. The J segment lost 9 bases and the V segment lost 0 bases, leaving 3 bases of the junction unmatched. The CDR3 is 15 amino acids. The CDR3 region has the DNA TGTGCCAGCAGCCAAGAGGGACAGGGGGCTTGGCCCCAGCATTTT. It encodes CASSQEGQGAWPQHF.

The gene calls are TRBV27 and TRBJ2-2; 9 bases agree with TRBD1. Per the germline V gene, CDR1 is MNHEY and CDR2 is SMNVEV (reference sequence). The CDR3 covers 14 residues. V trimming: 6 bases; J trimming: 7 bases; junction bases outside the gene matches: 6. The DNA of the CDR3 is TGTGCCAGCAGGCAGGGACAGGGTATCGGGGAGCTGTTTTTT. Translating it yields CASRQGQGIGELFF.

The chain uses TRBV5-4 and TRBJ2-3; D not resolved. Per the germline V gene, CDR1 is SGHNT and CDR2 is YYREEE (reference sequence). The CDR3 is 13 residues long. Trimming pared 2 bases from V and 5 bases from J, leaving 9 bases between. The CDR3 loop is CASSFDMGDTQYF. For the CDR3, the DNA is TGTGCCAGCAGCTTCGATATGGGAGATACGCAGTATTTT.

The chain links TRBV7-9 to TRBJ1-1, with D uncertain. V lost 0 bases and J lost 6, with 2 bases in between. The CDR3 runs to 11 residues. Germline lookup yields CDR1 SEHNR and CDR2 FQNEAQ (reference sequence). CDR3 sequence (DNA): TGTGCCAGCAGCTTAGCCGCTGAAGCTTTCTTT. This codes for CASSLAAEAFF.

The chain employs TRBV5-4 and TRBJ2-1, with TRBD2 matching 8 bases. V was clipped by 3 bases and J by 3 bases; unmatched bases: 8. Germline loops: CDR1 SGHNT, CDR2 YYREEE (reference sequence). The CDR3 has 16 residues. The CDR3 here is CASSSLAGSLYNEQFF. The CDR3 DNA reads TGTGCCAGCAGCTCCTTAGCGGGATCACTCTACAATGAGCAGTTCTTC.

The chain joins TRBV6-5 to TRBJ1-5, with 9 bases lining up with TRBD1. Germline V gives CDR1 MNHEY, CDR2 SVGAGI. The V gene end was trimmed by 6 bases and the J gene end by 4 bases; junction bases not matched to a gene: 4. The CDR3 contains 14 residues. The CDR3 loop is CASSLTGGNQPQHF. CDR3 sequence (DNA): TGTGCCAGCAGCCTGACAGGGGGGAATCAGCCCCAGCATTTT.

The chain joins TRBV30 to TRBJ1-2; TRBD1 aligns across 7 bases. The germline V gene has CDR1 GTSNPN and CDR2 SVGIG (reference sequence). This CDR3 is 16 amino acids long. Trimming took 0 bases from V and 1 from J; bases not matched to a gene: 8. The CDR3 region has the DNA TGTGCCTGGAGTGTACGTCAGACAGGGAGTAACTATGGCTACACCTTC. Translation gives CAWSVRQTGSNYGYTF.

This sequence joins TRBV6-4 and TRBJ1-1; D is undetermined. The V end was cut by 4 bases, the J end by 2 bases, with 14 bases between. The CDR3 covers 15 residues. Per the germline V gene, CDR1 is MRHNA and CDR2 is SNTAGT. The CDR3 sequence: CASSAQLGENTEAFF. The CDR3 DNA is TGTGCCAGCAGTGCCCAACTCGGGGAAAACACTGAAGCTTTCTTT.

The chain employs TRBV5-6 and TRBJ1-2; TRBD1 is a possible D gene (5 bases). Trimming removed 9 bases from V and 3 bases from J, with 18 bases in between. Germline loops: CDR1 SGHDT, CDR2 YYEEEE. The CDR3 spans 14 residues. This CDR3 is CATQPRDRYYGYTF. CDR3 sequence (DNA): TGTGCCACTCAACCCCGGGACCGATACTATGGCTACACCTTC.

The chain joins TRBV5-1 to TRBJ2-1, with 10 bases lining up with TRBD2. The CDR3 extends over 16 amino acids. V gave up 0 bases and J gave up 7 bases; unmatched junction bases: 7. In germline, CDR1 is SGHRS, CDR2 YFSETQ. The CDR3: CASSLGQTSGENEQFF. In DNA, the CDR3 is TGCGCCAGCAGCTTGGGTCAAACTAGCGGGGAAAATGAGCAGTTCTTC.

The gene calls are TRBV10-3 and TRBJ1-1; possible D gene TRBD1, 5 bases. The CDR3 sequence is 11 residues long. Trimming stripped 10 bases from V and 7 bases from J, with 13 bases between. The V gene's germline CDR1 is ENHRY and CDR2 SYGVKD. Written as DNA, the CDR3 is TGTGCCACCTCTCATGGGGGTGAAGCTTTCTTT. It is translated as CATSHGGEAFF.

The chain combines TRBV1 with TRBJ2-1; the table's D call of TRBD2 was not tested on the DNA. TRBV1 is recorded as a pseudogene. This CDR3 is 16 amino acids long. The DNA for the CDR3 is TGCACCAGCAGCCAAGATCGGTTGGTGTCCTACAATGAGCAGTTCTTC. Protein sequence: CTSSQDRLVSYNEQFF.

The chain recombines TRBV6-5 with TRBJ2-2; D remains ambiguous. The CDR3 is 14 amino acids. Germline V gene sequence: CDR1 MNHEY, CDR2 SVGAGI. V lost 2 bases, J lost 2 bases, and 6 bases lay in between. CDR3 nucleotides: TGTGCCAGCAGTTACGCCCCTAACACCGGGGAGCTGTTTTTT. Encoded protein: CASSYAPNTGELFF.

This chain links TRBV29-1 with TRBJ2-1, with D hard to call. Germline V gene lookup returns CDR1 SQVTM and CDR2 ANQGSEA. Between the trimmed V and J ends, which lost 2 bases and 10 bases, there was a span of 9 bases. The CDR3 runs 11 residues. CDR3 sequence (DNA): TGCAGCGTTGAATCAGTTGGCGAGCAGTTCTTC. Amino acid sequence: CSVESVGEQFF.

This chain joins TRBV5-4 and TRBJ1-2; a possible D gene is TRBD1 (6 bases). This CDR3 is built from 15 residues. Trimming shortened V by 4 bases and J by 4 bases, and 17 bases separated the two germline ends. Germline V gene data show CDR1 as SGHNT and CDR2 as YYREEE (reference sequence). The CDR3 loop reads CASSQQQTGLYGYTF. For the CDR3, the DNA is TGTGCCAGCAGCCAGCAACAAACAGGGCTCTATGGCTACACCTTC.

This clone occurred a few times. The V gene is TRBV11-3, the J gene TRBJ2-1, with 11 bases fitting TRBD2. The germline CDR1 and CDR2 sequences are SGHNT and YENEEA. V lost 5 bases to trimming and J lost 5 bases; unmatched junction nucleotides: 5. This CDR3 is 15 amino acids long. The CDR3 sequence: CASSDGTSGHNEQFF. The CDR3, as DNA: TGTGCCAGCAGCGACGGGACTAGCGGACACAATGAGCAGTTCTTC.

This chain links TRBV28 with TRBJ1-4; 10 bases align to TRBD1. Per germline, CDR1 MDHEN and CDR2 SYDVKM. V shed 5 bases and J 5 bases; nucleotides not matched to a gene: 5. The CDR3 loop spans 15 amino acids. DNA for the CDR3: TGTGCCAGCAGTGGACAGGGGGTGGGAAATGAAAAACTGTTTTTT. This codes for CASSGQGVGNEKLFF.

The chain employs TRBV7-2 and TRBJ2-7, with 8 bases that match TRBD1. After removal of 4 bases from V and 5 bases from J, the junction contained 10 bases not matched to a gene. The CDR3 contains 15 residues. The V gene's germline CDR1 is SGHTA and CDR2 FQGNSA. DNA of the CDR3: TGTGCCAGCAGCTCCAGGACAGGGCTCACGGACGAGCAGTACTTC. It codes for CASSSRTGLTDEQYF.

The chain couples TRBV18 to TRBJ2-6; TRBD1 aligns across 10 bases. J gave up 2 bases and V 3 bases, and 4 bases lay outside the gene matches. The CDR3 sequence is 17 residues long. Germline CDR1 reads KGHSH; CDR2 reads LQKENI. CDR3 loop: CASSPGQGITGANVLTF. The CDR3 DNA reads as TGTGCCAGCTCACCGGGACAGGGGATCACTGGGGCCAACGTCCTGACTTTC.